This is a list of T cell receptor beta chains from one sample in a study of control samples from healthy donors and cancer patients. Clones were read by immunoSEQ multiplex PCR, and TCRdb kept only the in-frame ones, dropping some. This table holds some 120,000 clones, 80% to 90% found once. Material for sequencing was PBMCs. The source is a woman between 45 and 60 years old with colorectal cancer. The CDR3 runs from the conserved cysteine through the conserved F or W. The order of the fields is V gene, clone size, J gene, D gene, CDR3 protein, CDR3 DNA. A D gene is named only where the DNA matches it firmly. The size entry is marked missing in some rows and otherwise reads once, few, many or a size class.

>TRBV19|NA|TRBJ2-6|NA
CASSIEEAVVSGANVLTF
TGTGCCAGTAGTATAGAGGAGGCAGTAGTCTCTGGGGCCAACGTCCTGACTTTC
>TRBV2|NA|TRBJ1-1|NA
CASSLQGNTEAFF
TGTGCCAGCAGCTTACAGGGGAACACTGAAGCTTTCTTT
>TRBV15|NA|TRBJ1-6|NA
CATSRDGGVDSPLHF
TGTGCCACCAGCAGAGATGGGGGCGTGGATTCACCCCTCCACTTT
>TRBV2|NA|TRBJ2-7|NA
CASSRIAYEQYF
TGTGCCAGCAGCAGGATTGCCTACGAGCAGTACTTC
>TRBV19|NA|TRBJ2-3|NA
CASISRADTQYF
TGTGCCAGTATCTCCCGGGCTGATACGCAGTATTTT
>TRBV9|NA|TRBJ1-3|NA
CASSARGELSVSGNTIYF
TGTGCCAGCAGCGCGAGGGGAGAGTTGTCGGTCTCTGGAAACACCATATATTTT
>TRBV9|NA|TRBJ2-5|NA
CASSVDGRGLSPHF
TGTGCCAGCAGCGTAGATGGCAGGGGCTTATCCCCCCACTTC
>TRBV6-1|NA|TRBJ2-3|NA
CASSDGYRSGTDTQYF
TGTGCCAGCAGTGACGGCTACAGGTCCGGCACAGATACGCAGTATTTT
>TRBV6-5|NA|TRBJ1-6|TRBD1
CASNGGQPDNSPLHF
TGTGCCAGCAATGGGGGACAGCCAGATAATTCACCCCTCCACTTT
>TRBV7-2|NA|TRBJ1-1|NA
CASRFAGTPNTEAFF
TGTGCCAGCAGGTTCGCCGGGACCCCGAACACTGAAGCTTTCTTT
>TRBV6-2/TRBV6-3|NA|TRBJ2-7|NA
CASSVQGTSSYEQYF
TGTGCCAGCAGCGTACAGGGGACTAGCTCCTACGAGCAGTACTTC
>TRBV2|NA|TRBJ1-6|TRBD1
CASSGQGRDSPLHF
TGTGCCAGCAGTGGACAGGGGAGGGATTCACCCCTCCACTTT
>TRBV27|NA|TRBJ2-1|NA
CASRGSYNEQFF
TGTGCCAGCAGGGGTTCCTACAATGAGCAGTTCTTC
>TRBV6-1|NA|TRBJ2-3|TRBD2
CASSDGGGDTQYF
TGTGCCAGCAGTGATGGCGGGGGAGATACGCAGTATTTT
>TRBV3-1/TRBV3-2|NA|TRBJ1-2|NA
CASSQGDGGYTF
TGTGCCAGCAGCCAAGGGGATGGTGGCTACACCTTC
>TRBV11-3|NA|TRBJ2-5|NA
CASSLRGLQETQYF
TGTGCCAGCAGCTTAAGGGGCCTACAAGAGACCCAGTACTTC
>TRBV7-3|once|TRBJ2-5|NA
CASSLDGQETQYF
TGTGCCAGCAGCTTGGACGGCCAAGAGACCCAGTACTTC
>TRBV6-5|once|TRBJ1-5|NA
CASSPTGLGNQPQHF
TGTGCCAGCAGCCCCACAGGATTAGGCAATCAGCCCCAGCATTTT
>TRBV25-1|NA|TRBJ2-1|NA
CASSETANEQFF
TGTGCCAGCAGTGAGACAGCTAATGAGCAGTTCTTC
>TRBV2|NA|TRBJ2-3|TRBD2
CASSPGLAGEVTQYF
TGTGCCAGCAGCCCTGGACTAGCGGGGGAGGTCACGCAGTATTTT
>TRBV27|once|TRBJ2-2|TRBD2
CATATSGNTGELFF
TGTGCCACCGCGACTAGCGGGAACACCGGGGAGCTGTTTTTT
>TRBV9|NA|TRBJ2-1|NA
CASSVDLAGHSYNEQFF
TGTGCCAGCAGCGTAGATCTGGCGGGGCACTCCTACAATGAGCAGTTCTTC
>TRBV3-1/TRBV3-2|NA|TRBJ1-1|TRBD1
CASRRQGANTEAFF
TGTGCCAGCAGAAGACAGGGGGCGAACACTGAAGCTTTCTTT
>TRBV15|NA|TRBJ1-1|NA
CATSRERGGAGPEIGAFF
TGTGCCACCAGCAGAGAGCGGGGTGGAGCAGGCCCGGAGATCGGAGCTTTCTTT
>TRBV9|NA|TRBJ1-2|NA
CASSEASNTEYGYTF
TGTGCCAGCAGCGAGGCAAGCAACACGGAATATGGCTACACCTTC
>TRBV11-1|NA|TRBJ2-5|TRBD2
CASSQRGFVETQYF
TGTGCCAGCAGCCAGCGGGGATTTGTAGAGACCCAGTACTTC
>TRBV5-1|NA|TRBJ1-4|NA
CASSPQVATNEKLFF
TGCGCCAGCAGCCCCCAAGTTGCAACTAATGAAAAACTGTTTTTT
>TRBV7-3|NA|TRBJ1-1|NA
CASSSGQEAFF
TGTGCCAGCAGCTCAGGACAGGAAGCTTTCTTT
>TRBV24-1|once|TRBJ2-7|TRBD1
CATSDIQGNEQYF
TGTGCCACCAGTGATATACAGGGGAACGAGCAGTACTTC
>TRBV6-5|NA|TRBJ2-7|TRBD1
CASRGQGGDYEQYF
TGTGCCAGCAGGGGACAGGGGGGAGATTACGAGCAGTACTTC
>TRBV7-8|once|TRBJ1-5|TRBD1
CASSPRDSEDQPQHF
TGTGCCAGCAGCCCTAGGGACAGCGAGGATCAGCCCCAGCATTTT
>TRBV19|NA|TRBJ2-5|TRBD2
CASSALAGQETQYF
TGTGCCAGTAGTGCACTAGCGGGTCAAGAGACCCAGTACTTC
>TRBV4-1|NA|TRBJ2-6|NA
CASSGGRLKTLSGANVLTF
TGCGCCAGCAGTGGGGGGCGGTTGAAAACACTCTCTGGGGCCAACGTCCTGACTTTC
>TRBV6-5|NA|TRBJ1-3|NA
CASKPDRSGNTIYF
TGTGCCAGCAAGCCTGACAGATCTGGAAACACCATATATTTT
>TRBV7-2|NA|TRBJ2-7|NA
CASSSGAGLEGEQYF
TGTGCCAGCAGCTCAGGTGCGGGGCTCGAGGGAGAGCAGTACTTC
>TRBV7-9|NA|TRBJ1-1|TRBD1
CASSARTGGTEAFF
TGTGCCAGCAGCGCTCGGACAGGGGGCACTGAAGCTTTCTTT
>TRBV7-6|NA|TRBJ1-1|NA
CASSLVIGGGNTEAFF
TGTGCCAGCAGCTTAGTCATCGGGGGAGGGAACACTGAAGCTTTCTTT
>TRBV28|NA|TRBJ2-1|TRBD1
CASSRTGGAYNEQFF
TGTGCCAGCAGTCGGACAGGGGGTGCTTACAATGAGCAGTTCTTC
>TRBV7-6|NA|TRBJ2-5|TRBD2
CASSPGLAGTETQYF
TGTGCCAGCAGCCCTGGCCTAGCGGGAACGGAGACCCAGTACTTC
>TRBV6-5|NA|TRBJ2-5|NA
CASRLGQSSETQYF
TGTGCCAGCAGGCTAGGACAGTCCAGTGAGACCCAGTACTTC
>TRBV11-2|NA|TRBJ2-7|NA
CASSLGLARNEQYF
TGTGCCAGCAGCTTAGGCCTAGCTAGAAACGAGCAGTACTTC
>TRBV2|NA|TRBJ1-5|NA
CASSSRQPNQPQHF
TGTGCCAGCAGTAGTCGACAGCCAAATCAGCCCCAGCATTTT
>TRBV6-5|NA|TRBJ2-7|NA
CASGGAGLPYEQYF
TGTGCCAGCGGGGGGGCAGGCCTCCCCTACGAGCAGTACTTC
>TRBV18|NA|TRBJ1-3|NA
CASSPPIDTLTRNTIYF
TGTGCCAGCTCACCACCGATCGACACCTTAACGAGAAACACCATATATTTT
>TRBV11-3|NA|TRBJ1-1|NA
CASSLGSGVEAFF
TGTGCCAGCAGCTTAGGATCCGGAGTCGAAGCTTTCTTT
>TRBV15|once|TRBJ2-5|TRBD1
CATSRWGTVETQYF
TGTGCCACCAGCAGATGGGGGACAGTGGAGACCCAGTACTTC
>TRBV3-1/TRBV3-2|once|TRBJ2-1|NA
CASSQASSGAYNEQFF
TGTGCCAGCAGCCAAGCGTCCAGCGGAGCCTACAATGAGCAGTTCTTC
>TRBV18|NA|TRBJ1-5|TRBD1
CASSPGQGYSQPQHF
TGTGCCAGCTCCCCCGGACAGGGGTATAGTCAGCCCCAGCATTTT
>TRBV19|NA|TRBJ2-7|NA
CASSMRFSYEQYF
TGTGCCAGTAGTATGAGGTTCTCCTACGAGCAGTACTTC
>TRBV12-3/TRBV12-4|NA|TRBJ1-1|NA
CASRYGRIAEAFF
TGTGCCAGCAGGTATGGCAGAATAGCTGAAGCTTTCTTT
>TRBV19|NA|TRBJ2-2|NA
CASSISSITYTGELFF
TGTGCCAGTAGTATAAGCAGCATAACATACACCGGGGAGCTGTTTTTT
>TRBV30|NA|TRBJ1-5|NA
CAWSRGELSNQPQHF
TGTGCCTGGAGTAGGGGGGAGTTGAGCAATCAGCCCCAGCATTTT
>TRBV30|NA|TRBJ1-4|TRBD1
CAWSAKDRLSEKLFF
TGTGCCTGGAGTGCCAAGGACAGGCTCAGTGAAAAACTGTTTTTT
>TRBV19|NA|TRBJ2-1|NA
CASSTHVGTPGNEQFF
TGTGCCAGTAGTACGCATGTCGGGACACCCGGGAATGAGCAGTTCTTC
>TRBV5-1|NA|TRBJ2-1|TRBD2
CASSDRTSGSGNEQFF
TGCGCCAGCAGCGACCGGACTAGCGGGAGTGGCAATGAGCAGTTCTTC
>TRBV5-5|NA|TRBJ2-2|TRBD2
CASSWTGGNTGELFF
TGTGCCAGCAGCTGGACGGGGGGGAACACCGGGGAGCTGTTTTTT
>TRBV13|few|TRBJ1-6|TRBD1
CASSLGQGESPLHF
TGTGCCAGCAGCTTGGGACAGGGCGAATCACCCCTCCACTTT
>TRBV5-1|NA|TRBJ2-7|TRBD1
CASSLAVGQGPDEQYF
TGCGCCAGCAGCTTGGCCGTGGGACAGGGGCCCGACGAGCAGTACTTC
>TRBV12-3/TRBV12-4|NA|TRBJ2-3|NA
CASSLGDTQYF
TGTGCCAGCAGTTTAGGGGATACGCAGTATTTT